This T cell receptor beta chain was obtained from a study of CD4 T cells in relation to SARS-CoV-2 and coronaviruses. CD4+ T cells from unexposed donors were obtained before the COVID-19 pandemic (2011-2018). Measured with immunoSEQ multiplex PCR; TCRdb has only the in-frame clones, and not every one. The table has roughly 68,000 clones, 85% to 95% seen once; the top ten hold about 0.23%. CDR1 and CDR2 (germline): MNHNS, SASEGT. V gave up 2 bases and J gave up 6 bases; unmatched junction bases: 11. CDR3 size: 17 residues. This clonotype was sampled from a human donor in good health. The specimen sequenced was naive CD4+ T cells from PBMCs. Described subset: naive CD4+ T cells isolated by negative enrichment. The V call is TRBV6-1, the J call TRBJ2-1; the match to TRBD2 covers 9 bases. CDR3 protein: CASSEYLAGVPSNEQFF. In DNA, the CDR3 is TGTGCCAGCAGTGAATACTTAGCGGGAGTTCCTAGCAATGAGCAGTTCTTC.